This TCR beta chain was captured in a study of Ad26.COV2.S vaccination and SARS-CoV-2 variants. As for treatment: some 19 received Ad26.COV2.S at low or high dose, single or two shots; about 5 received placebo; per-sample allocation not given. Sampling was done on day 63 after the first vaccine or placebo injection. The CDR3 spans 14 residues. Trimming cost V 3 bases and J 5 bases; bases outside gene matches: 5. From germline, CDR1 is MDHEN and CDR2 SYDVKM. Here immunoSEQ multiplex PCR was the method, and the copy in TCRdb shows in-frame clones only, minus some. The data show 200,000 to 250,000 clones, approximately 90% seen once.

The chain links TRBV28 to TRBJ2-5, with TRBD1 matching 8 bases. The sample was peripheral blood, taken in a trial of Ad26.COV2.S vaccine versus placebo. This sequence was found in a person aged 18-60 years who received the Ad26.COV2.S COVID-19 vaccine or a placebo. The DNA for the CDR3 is TGTGCCAGCAGTTTGGGCAGGGGGCGTGAGACCCAGTACTTC. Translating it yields CASSLGRGRETQYF.